One T cell receptor (beta chain) is described in this entry. Sequenced by immunoSEQ multiplex PCR; TCRdb stores in-frame clones only, minus some. The data contain 85,000 to 100,000 clones, 85% to 90% of them singletons. The sample originates from a study of OX40 agonist ivuxolimab in advanced cancers. The CDR3 covers 16 residues. With 1 base removed from V and 4 bases from J, the gap between germline ends came to 16 bases. From germline, CDR1 is MGHRA and CDR2 YSYEKL. This chain links TRBV4-1 with TRBJ1-2; D call uncertain. The clonotype comes from an adult with an advanced solid tumor such as melanoma, head and neck, liver or kidney cancer. The sample was CD4+ or CD8+ T cells sorted from blood, taken in a trial of the OX40 agonist ivuxolimab. CDR3 sequence: CASSQGYRTNIYGYTF. CDR3 sequence (DNA): TGCGCCAGCAGCCAAGGGTATCGGACCAACATCTATGGCTACACCTTC.